These 10 T cell receptor beta chains came from one sample sequenced in a study of T-cell memory formation after mild COVID-19. MiXCR, applied by TCRdb to the 5' RACE reads, yields one record per CDR3 protein. The repertoire consists of roughly 300,000 distinct CDR3 sequences, with around 8% occurring once and the leading ten covering 20% to 25%. The sample consisted of PBMCs or a T cell subset sorted from them (not recorded which). The origin of the receptors is a man aged 18 to 30 who had mild COVID-19 (a few samples of this study predate the infection). Cell type and time point are not known.

This clonotype appeared many times. At one end the junction does not follow the germline gene, possibly because of a read error. The chain links TRBV5-1 to TRBJ2-5; 8 bases line up with TRBD1. From germline, CDR1 is SGHRS and CDR2 YFSETQ. The CDR3 loop spans 13 amino acids. The CDR3 sequence: CASSSTGEETQYF. CDR3 nucleotide sequence: TGTGCCAGCAGCTCGACAGGGGAAGAGACCCAGTACTTC.

Only one count was recorded for this clonotype. V and J are TRBV4-3 and TRBJ2-1; D is possibly TRBD2 (6 bases). Trimming stripped 3 bases from V and 7 bases from J, with 16 bases between. CDR1 and CDR2 from the germline V gene are LGHNA and YSLEER. CDR3 length: 15 residues. CDR3 residues: CASSQSSPGDNEQFF. Written as DNA, the CDR3 is TGCGCCAGCAGCCAGTCATCACCGGGGGATAATGAGCAGTTCTTC.

V is TRBV27 and J is TRBJ2-2, with 15 bases matching TRBD2. The CDR3 totals 17 residues. The germline CDR1 and CDR2 sequences are MNHEY and SMNVEV (reference sequence). V gave up 6 bases and J gave up 4 bases; unmatched junction bases: 6. The CDR3 here is CASSGLAGGPVTGELFF. CDR3 sequence (DNA): TGTGCCAGCAGCGGACTAGCGGGGGGGCCGGTCACCGGGGAGCTGTTTTTT.

The chain recombines TRBV20-1 with TRBJ2-5; D call uncertain. Germline lookup yields CDR1 DFQATT and CDR2 SNEGSKA (reference sequence). Trimming removed 3 bases at V and 6 bases at J, with 5 bases between. This CDR3 has 10 residues. The CDR3 DNA sequence: TGCAGTGCTAGTGCACAGACCCAGTACTTC. Translating it yields CSASAQTQYF.

This clonotype was seen at least ten times. The CDR3 DNA reads as TGTGCCAGCAGCTTCGGACAAGACCAGCCCCAGCATTTT. Its protein product is CASSFGQDQPQHF. The chain recombines TRBV5-4 with TRBJ1-5, with a possible D match to TRBD1 (5 bases). Germline lookup yields CDR1 SGHNT and CDR2 YYREEE (reference sequence). Deletions cut 2 bases from V and 7 bases from J, with 10 bases between. The CDR3 sequence is 13 residues long.

This chain uses TRBV7-9 with TRBJ2-3, with D possibly matching TRBD2 (6 bases). CDR1 is SEHNR and CDR2 is FQNEAQ in the germline V gene (reference sequence). The CDR3 is 13 residues long. The ends were cut back, 3 bases at V and 8 bases at J, with 12 bases in the middle. The CDR3 reads CASSFGTSPTQYF. The CDR3 DNA reads TGTGCCAGCAGCTTCGGGACTTCCCCTACGCAGTATTTT.

This clonotype was seen ten or more times. The rearrangement links TRBV6-5 to TRBJ2-3, with 8 bases lining up with TRBD2. The germline gives CDR1 MNHEY, CDR2 SVGAGI. After removal of 0 bases from V and 2 bases from J, the junction contained 4 bases not matched to a gene. The CDR3 contains 16 residues. The CDR3 here is CASSYSAAGATDTQYF. For the CDR3, the DNA is TGTGCCAGCAGTTACTCGGCAGCGGGGGCCACAGATACGCAGTATTTT.

The CDR3 DNA reads as TGTGCCAGCATGGTAGGTGGGGCCAACGTCCTGACTTTC. Translation gives CASMVGGANVLTF. The chain couples TRBV2 to TRBJ2-6; D remains unclear. V was cut by 7 bases and J by 3 bases, with 7 bases left in between. Germline V CDR1 and CDR2: SNHLY, FYNNEI. The CDR3 loop spans 13 amino acids.

The genes are TRBV3-1 and TRBJ2-1; 9 bases match TRBD1. With 4 bases clipped from V and 0 bases from J, the junction kept 4 bases outside the gene matches. CDR1 is LGHDT and CDR2 is YNNKEL in the germline V gene (reference sequence). CDR3 length: 16 residues. The CDR3 is CASSPTGGFSYNEQFF. The CDR3 nucleotides read TGTGCCAGCAGCCCGACAGGGGGGTTCTCCTACAATGAGCAGTTCTTC.

V gene TRBV7-9 combines with J gene TRBJ1-6; D remains ambiguous. Per the germline V gene, CDR1 is SEHNR and CDR2 is FQNEAQ (reference sequence). This CDR3 is built from 15 residues. V was trimmed by 1 base and J by 8 bases, leaving 12 bases between them. CDR3 sequence reads: CASSLVSLRDSPLHF. Written as DNA, the CDR3 is TGTGCCAGCAGCTTAGTTTCCCTTAGGGATTCACCCCTCCACTTT.